This T cell receptor (beta chain) was recovered during a study of blood T cell repertoires in COVID-19. Study-level background: Sources were T cells, B-cell-depleted T cells, or PBMCs; the material itself was cDNA or gDNA.

This CDR3 comprises 16 residues. How the authors handled the data: It was from reference gene primer amplification that nucleated cell counts were estimated. Method: immunoSEQ multiplex PCR; TCRdb's copy keeps in-frame clones and lacks some. V, J and clone size were drawn from that table, and D and trimming were deduced from the DNA. The sample has around 140,000 clones, about 79% seen once. This TCR was recovered from a woman of 80 years or more with active or convalescent COVID-19. This chain links TRBV21-1 with TRBJ2-6; the table's D call of TRBD2 was not tested on the DNA. TRBV21-1 corresponds to a pseudogene. Sequences were obtained from peripheral blood. The CDR3 DNA reads TGTGCCAGCAGCAAAGATAGAGGCGGCGGGGCCAACGTCCTGACTTTC. Its protein is CASSKDRGGGANVLTF.